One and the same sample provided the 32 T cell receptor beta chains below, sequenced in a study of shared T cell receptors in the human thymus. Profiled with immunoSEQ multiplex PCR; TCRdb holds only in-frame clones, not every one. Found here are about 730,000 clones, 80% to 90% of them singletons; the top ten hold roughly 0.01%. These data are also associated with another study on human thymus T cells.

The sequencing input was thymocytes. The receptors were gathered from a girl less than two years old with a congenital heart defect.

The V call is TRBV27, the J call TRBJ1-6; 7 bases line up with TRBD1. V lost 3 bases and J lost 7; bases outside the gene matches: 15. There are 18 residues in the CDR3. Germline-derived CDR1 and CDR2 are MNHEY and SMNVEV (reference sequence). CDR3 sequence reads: CASSFRRPRGLWNSPLHF. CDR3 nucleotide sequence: TGTGCCAGCAGTTTCAGGCGCCCAAGGGGGCTTTGGAATTCACCCCTCCACTTT.

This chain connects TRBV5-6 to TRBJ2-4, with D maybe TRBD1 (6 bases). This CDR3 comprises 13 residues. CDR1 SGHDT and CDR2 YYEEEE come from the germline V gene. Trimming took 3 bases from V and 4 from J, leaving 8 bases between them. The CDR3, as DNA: TGTGCCAGCAGCTCAGGACAGAAAAACATTCAGTACTTC. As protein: CASSSGQKNIQYF. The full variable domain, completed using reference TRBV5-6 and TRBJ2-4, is DAGVTQSPTHLIKTRGQQVTLRCSPKSGHDTVSWYQQALGQGPQFIFQYYEEEERQRGNFPDRFSGHQFPNYSSELNVNALLLGDSALYLCASSSGQKNIQYFGAGTRLSVL.

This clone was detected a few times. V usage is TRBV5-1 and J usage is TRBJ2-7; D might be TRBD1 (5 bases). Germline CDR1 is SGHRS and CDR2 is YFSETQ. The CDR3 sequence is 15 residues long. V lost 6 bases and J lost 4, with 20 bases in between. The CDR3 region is CASNQYSDRTYEQYF. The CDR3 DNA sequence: TGCGCCAGCAACCAGTATTCTGACAGAACTTACGAGCAGTACTTC.

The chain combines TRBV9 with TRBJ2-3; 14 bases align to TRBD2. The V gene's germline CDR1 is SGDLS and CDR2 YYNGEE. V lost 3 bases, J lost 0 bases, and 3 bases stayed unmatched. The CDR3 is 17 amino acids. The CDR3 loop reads CASSAGTSGGSTDTQYF. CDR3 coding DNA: TGTGCCAGCAGCGCCGGGACTAGCGGGGGAAGCACAGATACGCAGTATTTT.

The CDR3 bases are TGTGCCAGCAGCCCGGGACATATGAACACTGAAGCTTTCTTT. Translated: CASSPGHMNTEAFF. V and J are TRBV5-4 and TRBJ1-1; the D gene is possibly TRBD1 (6 bases). CDR3 length: 14 amino acids. Germline values: CDR1 SGHNT, CDR2 YYREEE (reference sequence). Trimming cost V 4 bases and J 0 bases, with 10 bases left between them.

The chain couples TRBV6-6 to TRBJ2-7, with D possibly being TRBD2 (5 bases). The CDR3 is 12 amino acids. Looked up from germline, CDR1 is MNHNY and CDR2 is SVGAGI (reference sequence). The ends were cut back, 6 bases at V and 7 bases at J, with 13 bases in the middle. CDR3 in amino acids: CASSRGNGEQYF. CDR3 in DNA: TGTGCCAGCAGCCGGGGTAATGGGGAGCAGTACTTC.

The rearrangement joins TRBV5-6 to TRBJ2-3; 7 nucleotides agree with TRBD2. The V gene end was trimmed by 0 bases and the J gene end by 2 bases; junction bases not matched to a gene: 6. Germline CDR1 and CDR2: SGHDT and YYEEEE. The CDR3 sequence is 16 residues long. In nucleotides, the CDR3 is TGTGCCAGCAGCTTGGGGCTAGCGGTTTTCACAGATACGCAGTATTTT. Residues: CASSLGLAVFTDTQYF.

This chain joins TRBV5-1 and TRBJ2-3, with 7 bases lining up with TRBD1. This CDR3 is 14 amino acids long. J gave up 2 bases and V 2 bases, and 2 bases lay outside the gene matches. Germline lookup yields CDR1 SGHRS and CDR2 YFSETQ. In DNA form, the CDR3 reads TGCGCCAGCAGCTTAGGGGGCCTCACAGATACGCAGTATTTT. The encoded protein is CASSLGGLTDTQYF. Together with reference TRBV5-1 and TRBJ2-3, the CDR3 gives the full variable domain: KAGVTQTPRYLIKTRGQQVTLSCSPISGHRSVSWYQQTPGQGLQFLFEYFSETQRNKGNFPGRFSGRQFSNSRSEMNVSTLELGDSALYLCASSLGGLTDTQYFGPGTRLTVL.

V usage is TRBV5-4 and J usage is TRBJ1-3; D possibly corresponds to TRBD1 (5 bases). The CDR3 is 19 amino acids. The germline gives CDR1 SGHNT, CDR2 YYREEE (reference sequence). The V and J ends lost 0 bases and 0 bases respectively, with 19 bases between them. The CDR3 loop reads CASSLVKGQGPSSGNTIYF. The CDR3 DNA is TGTGCCAGCAGCTTGGTCAAGGGCCAGGGCCCAAGCTCTGGAAACACCATATATTTT.

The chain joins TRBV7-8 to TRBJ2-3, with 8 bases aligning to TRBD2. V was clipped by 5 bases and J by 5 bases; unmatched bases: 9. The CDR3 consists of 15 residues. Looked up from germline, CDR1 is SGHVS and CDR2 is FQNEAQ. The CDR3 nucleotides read TGTGCCAGCAGCGTCCCGGGACTAGTGGTAGATACGCAGTATTTT. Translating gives CASSVPGLVVDTQYF.

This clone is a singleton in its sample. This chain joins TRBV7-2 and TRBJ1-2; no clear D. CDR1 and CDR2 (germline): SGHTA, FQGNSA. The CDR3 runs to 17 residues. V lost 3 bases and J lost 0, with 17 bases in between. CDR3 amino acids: CASSFLPVLGPNYGYTF. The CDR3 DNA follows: TGTGCCAGCAGCTTTCTGCCAGTTCTTGGCCCTAACTATGGCTACACCTTC.

The CDR3 bases are TGTGCCAGCAGCTTAGAGGGGGCTAGGAACACTGAAGCTTTCTTT. Its protein is CASSLEGARNTEAFF. The gene calls are TRBV7-9 and TRBJ1-1; TRBD1 matches at 7 bases. The germline gives CDR1 SEHNR, CDR2 FQNEAQ (reference sequence). V trimming: 1 base; J trimming: 1 base; junction bases outside the gene matches: 3. The CDR3 extends over 15 amino acids. The whole variable domain, filled in from reference TRBV7-9 and TRBJ1-1, reads DTGVSQNPRHKITKRGQNVTFRCDPISEHNRLYWYRQTLGQGPEFLTYFQNEAQLEKSRLLSDRFSAERPKGSFSTLEIQRTEQGDSAMYLCASSLEGARNTEAFFGQGTRLTVV.

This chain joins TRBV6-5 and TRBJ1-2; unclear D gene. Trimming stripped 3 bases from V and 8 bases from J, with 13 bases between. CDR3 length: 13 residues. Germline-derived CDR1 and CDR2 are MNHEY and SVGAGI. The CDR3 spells CASSYLAGNGYTF. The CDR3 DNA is TGTGCCAGCAGTTATTTGGCAGGAAACGGCTACACCTTC.

The CDR3 DNA sequence: TGCGCCAGCAGCCGTTCGTCCGGTTGGCAAGAGACCCAGTACTTC. Its translation: CASSRSSGWQETQYF. The chain links TRBV5-1 to TRBJ2-5; D unclear. CDR1 is SGHRS, CDR2 YFSETQ, per germline. Trimming took 4 bases from V and 2 from J, leaving 15 bases between them. This CDR3 comprises 15 residues.

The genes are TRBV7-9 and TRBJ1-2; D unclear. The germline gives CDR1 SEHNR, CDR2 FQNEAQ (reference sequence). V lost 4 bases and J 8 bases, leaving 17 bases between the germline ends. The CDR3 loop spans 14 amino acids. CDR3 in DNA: TGTGCCAGCAGCTCGCCTGGATCCTGGAGGGGCTACACCTTC. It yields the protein CASSSPGSWRGYTF.

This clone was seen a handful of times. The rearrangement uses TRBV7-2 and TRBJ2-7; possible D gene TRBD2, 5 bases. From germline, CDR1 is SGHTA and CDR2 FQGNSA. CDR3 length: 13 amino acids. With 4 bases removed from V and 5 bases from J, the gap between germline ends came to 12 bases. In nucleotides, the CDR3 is TGTGCCAGCAGCTCACGGGGAGTTCACGAGCAGTACTTC. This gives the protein CASSSRGVHEQYF.

In nucleotides, the CDR3 is TGTGCCTCACTTGGGGGGAAGCTGGAGACCCAGTACTTC. Its protein product is CASLGGKLETQYF. V usage is TRBV30 and J usage is TRBJ2-5, with D maybe TRBD2 (6 bases). The CDR3 is 13 amino acids. V lost 7 bases and J lost 5, with 17 bases in between. Germline CDR1 reads GTSNPN; CDR2 reads SVGIG (reference sequence).

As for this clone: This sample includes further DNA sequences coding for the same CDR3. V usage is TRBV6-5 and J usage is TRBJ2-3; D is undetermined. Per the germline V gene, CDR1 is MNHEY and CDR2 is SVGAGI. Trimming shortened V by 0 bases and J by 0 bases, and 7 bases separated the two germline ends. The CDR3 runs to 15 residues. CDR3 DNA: TGTGCCAGCAGTTACTCGGGCCCTAGCACAGATACGCAGTATTTT. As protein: CASSYSGPSTDTQYF.

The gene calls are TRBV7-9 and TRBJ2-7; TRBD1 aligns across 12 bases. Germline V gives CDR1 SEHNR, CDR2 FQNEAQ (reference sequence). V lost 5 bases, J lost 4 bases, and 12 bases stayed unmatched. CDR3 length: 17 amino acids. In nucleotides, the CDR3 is TGTGCCAGCAGCCACCCCGGGGACAGGGGGCTCCGGTACGAGCAGTACTTC. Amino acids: CASSHPGDRGLRYEQYF.

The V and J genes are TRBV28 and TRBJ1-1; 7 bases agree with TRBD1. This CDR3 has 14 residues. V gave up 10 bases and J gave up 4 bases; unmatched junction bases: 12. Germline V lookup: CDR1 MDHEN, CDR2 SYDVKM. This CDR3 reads CAIFREGAGTEAFF. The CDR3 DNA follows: TGTGCCATTTTTCGGGAGGGGGCGGGCACTGAAGCTTTCTTT.

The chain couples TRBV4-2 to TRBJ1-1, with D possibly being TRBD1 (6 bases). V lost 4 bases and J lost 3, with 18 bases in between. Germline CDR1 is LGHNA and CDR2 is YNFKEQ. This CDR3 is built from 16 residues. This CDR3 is CASSPRGGGHDTEAFF. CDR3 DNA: TGTGCCAGCAGCCCTCGTGGGGGGGGGCACGACACTGAAGCTTTCTTT.

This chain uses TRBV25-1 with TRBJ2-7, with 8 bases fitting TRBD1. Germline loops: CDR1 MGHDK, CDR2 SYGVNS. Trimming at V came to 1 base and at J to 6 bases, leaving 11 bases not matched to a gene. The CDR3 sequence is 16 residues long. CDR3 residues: CASSESLTTGELEQYF. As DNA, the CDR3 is TGTGCCAGCAGTGAATCGTTGACGACAGGGGAACTCGAGCAGTACTTC.

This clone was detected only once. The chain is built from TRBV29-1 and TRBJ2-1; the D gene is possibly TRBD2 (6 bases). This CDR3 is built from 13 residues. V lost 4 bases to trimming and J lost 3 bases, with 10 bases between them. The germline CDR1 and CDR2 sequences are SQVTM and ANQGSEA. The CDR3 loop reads CSVGDWDYNEQFF. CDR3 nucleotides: TGCAGCGTTGGGGACTGGGACTACAATGAGCAGTTCTTC.

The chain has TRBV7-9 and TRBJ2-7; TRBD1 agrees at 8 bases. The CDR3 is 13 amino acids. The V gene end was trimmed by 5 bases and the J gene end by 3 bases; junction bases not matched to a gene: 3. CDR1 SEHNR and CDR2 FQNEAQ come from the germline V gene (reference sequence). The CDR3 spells CASSEDRDYEQYF. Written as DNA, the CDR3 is TGTGCCAGCAGCGAGGACAGGGACTACGAGCAGTACTTC.

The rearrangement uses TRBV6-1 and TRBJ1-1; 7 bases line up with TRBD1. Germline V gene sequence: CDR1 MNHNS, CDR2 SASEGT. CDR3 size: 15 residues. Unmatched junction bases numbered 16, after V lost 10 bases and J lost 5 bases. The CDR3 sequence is CATAGTAPRKTEAFF. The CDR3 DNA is TGTGCCACCGCCGGGACAGCCCCCCGGAAAACTGAAGCTTTCTTT.

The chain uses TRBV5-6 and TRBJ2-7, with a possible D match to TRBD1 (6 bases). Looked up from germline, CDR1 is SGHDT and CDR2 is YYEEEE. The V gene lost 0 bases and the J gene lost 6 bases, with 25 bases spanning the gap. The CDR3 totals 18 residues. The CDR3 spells CASSLVVQGSTTGAEQYF. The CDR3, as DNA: TGTGCCAGCAGCTTGGTTGTACAGGGTTCGACAACTGGGGCCGAGCAGTACTTC.

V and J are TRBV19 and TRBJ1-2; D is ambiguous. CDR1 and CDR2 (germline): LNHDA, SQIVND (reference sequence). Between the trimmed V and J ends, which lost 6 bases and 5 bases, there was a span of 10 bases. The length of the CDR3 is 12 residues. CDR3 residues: CASRSGKYGYTF. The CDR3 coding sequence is TGTGCCAGTAGATCGGGGAAATATGGCTACACCTTC.

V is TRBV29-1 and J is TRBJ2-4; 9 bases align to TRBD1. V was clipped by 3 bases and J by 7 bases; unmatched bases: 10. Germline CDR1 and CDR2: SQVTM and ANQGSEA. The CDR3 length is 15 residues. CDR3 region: CSVDSSRTGVNIQYF. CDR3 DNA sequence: TGCAGCGTTGACTCTTCTCGGACAGGGGTGAACATTCAGTACTTC.

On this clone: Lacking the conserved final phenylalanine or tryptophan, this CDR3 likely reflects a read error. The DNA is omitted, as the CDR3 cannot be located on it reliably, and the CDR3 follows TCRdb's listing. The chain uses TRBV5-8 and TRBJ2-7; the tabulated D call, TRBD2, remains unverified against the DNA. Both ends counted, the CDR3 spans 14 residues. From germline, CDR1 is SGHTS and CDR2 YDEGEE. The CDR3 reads CASSFPGGDYGPSG.

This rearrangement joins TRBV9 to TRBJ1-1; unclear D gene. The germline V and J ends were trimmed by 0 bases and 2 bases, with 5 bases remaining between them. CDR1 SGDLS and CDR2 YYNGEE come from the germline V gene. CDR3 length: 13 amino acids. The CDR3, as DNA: TGTGCCAGCAGCGTAGCCAAAAACACTGAAGCTTTCTTT. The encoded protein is CASSVAKNTEAFF.

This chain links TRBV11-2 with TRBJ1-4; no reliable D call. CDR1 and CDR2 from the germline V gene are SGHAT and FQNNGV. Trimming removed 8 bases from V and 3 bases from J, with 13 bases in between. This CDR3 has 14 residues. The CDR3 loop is CASRPGRANEKLFF. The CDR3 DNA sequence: TGTGCCAGCCGTCCGGGAAGGGCTAATGAAAAACTGTTTTTT.

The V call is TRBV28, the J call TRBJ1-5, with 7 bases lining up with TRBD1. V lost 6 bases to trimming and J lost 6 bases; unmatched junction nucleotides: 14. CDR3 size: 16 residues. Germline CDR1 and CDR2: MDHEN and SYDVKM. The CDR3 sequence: CASRQSSGEGAQPQHF. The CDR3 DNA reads TGTGCCAGCAGACAATCGTCGGGCGAGGGGGCTCAGCCCCAGCATTTT.